Below are 9 T cell receptor beta chains sequenced from a single sample in a study of neurological immune-mediated disorders. One entry per CDR3 protein results from TCRdb running MiXCR on the 5' RACE reads. The data show roughly 60,000 distinct CDR3 sequences, approximately 3.5% seen once. Sequencing was performed on PBMCs. These receptors were taken from a woman in her twenties or thirties with multiple sclerosis.

Many counts were recorded for this clonotype. The chain joins TRBV5-1 to TRBJ2-2; D remains ambiguous. Deletions cut 0 bases from V and 6 bases from J, with 6 bases between. The CDR3 is 13 residues long. Per the germline V gene, CDR1 is SGHRS and CDR2 is YFSETQ. CDR3 loop: CASSLVRAGELFF. DNA of the CDR3: TGCGCCAGCAGCTTGGTTAGGGCCGGGGAGCTGTTTTTT.

This clonotype was recorded at least ten times. The chain joins TRBV7-9 to TRBJ2-1; D call uncertain. CDR1 is SEHNR, CDR2 FQNEAQ, per germline (reference sequence). V gave up 5 bases and J gave up 7 bases, with 18 bases separating them. The CDR3 extends over 15 amino acids. CDR3 coding DNA: TGTGCCAGCAGCGGGCTTACGTTACCCCTTAATGAGCAGTTCTTC. It translates to CASSGLTLPLNEQFF.

This clonotype was seen many times. The chain links TRBV20-1 to TRBJ1-1; the D is unclear. The CDR3 is 13 amino acids. V lost 2 bases and J lost 3, with 10 bases in between. Germline CDR1 and CDR2: DFQATT and SNEGSKA (reference sequence). CDR3 nucleotides: TGCAGTGCTAGACAGGATTTGGACACTGAAGCTTTCTTT. Its translation is CSARQDLDTEAFF.

At least ten counts were recorded for this clonotype. This chain uses TRBV6-6 with TRBJ2-3, with 7 bases aligning to TRBD1. V lost 2 bases, J lost 4 bases, and 9 bases stayed unmatched. CDR1 is MNHNY and CDR2 is SVGAGI in the germline V gene (reference sequence). The CDR3 is 16 amino acids. This CDR3 is CASSYTSGQMSDTQYF. The CDR3 DNA follows: TGTGCCAGCAGTTACACGTCGGGACAGATGTCAGATACGCAGTATTTT.

This clonotype came up many times. The V gene is TRBV20-1, the J gene TRBJ2-7, with TRBD2 identical over 9 bases. CDR1 DFQATT and CDR2 SNEGSKA come from the germline V gene (reference sequence). The CDR3 runs to 18 residues. After removal of 0 bases from V and 0 bases from J, the junction contained 12 bases not matched to a gene. In DNA form, the CDR3 reads TGCAGTGCTAGAGATCTGGCTAGCGGGGCCATAAGCTCCTACGAGCAGTACTTC. Its translation: CSARDLASGAISSYEQYF.

Comment on this clonotype: A much larger clone is a single base away; this may be a read error. This rearrangement joins TRBV15 to TRBJ1-1; D may be TRBD1 (5 bases). The length of the CDR3 is 13 residues. V gave up 8 bases and J gave up 3 bases, with 13 bases separating them. Germline CDR1 reads LNHNV; CDR2 reads YYDKDF (reference sequence). CDR3 sequence: CATSLAGYTEAFF. CDR3 nucleotides: TGTGCCACCTCATTGGCAGGGTACACTGAAGCTTTCTTT. The full variable domain, rest sourced from reference TRBV15 and TRBJ1-1, is DAMVIQNPRYQVTQFGKPVTLSCSQTLNHNVMYWYQQKSSQAPKLLFHYYDKDFNNEADTPDNFQSRRPNTSFCFLDIRSPGLGDTAMYLCATSLAGYTEAFFGQGTRLTVV.

This clonotype was found many times. The chain joins TRBV5-1 to TRBJ2-7, with a weak D call TRBD1 (5 bases). CDR3 length equals 13 residues. V was clipped by 4 bases and J by 9 bases, with 17 bases between them. Germline V gives CDR1 SGHRS, CDR2 YFSETQ. CDR3 in amino acids: CASSEGLGAGQYF. DNA for the CDR3: TGCGCCAGCAGCGAAGGGTTAGGGGCCGGGCAGTACTTC.

This clonotype was counted at least ten times. The V gene is TRBV3-1, the J gene TRBJ2-7, with a weak D call TRBD2 (6 bases). Germline CDR1 LGHDT, CDR2 YNNKEL (reference sequence). This CDR3 spans 16 amino acids. V lost 2 bases and J lost 1, with 15 bases in between. The CDR3 bases are TGTGCCAGCAGCCAAAAGAGGTCGGGGACTTCCTACGAGCAGTACTTC. It codes for CASSQKRSGTSYEQYF.

This chain uses TRBV19 with TRBJ1-1, with TRBD1 as a possible D gene (6 bases). The germline V gene has CDR1 LNHDA and CDR2 SQIVND (reference sequence). The CDR3 loop spans 14 amino acids. The germline V and J ends were trimmed by 3 bases and 2 bases, with 10 bases remaining between them. CDR3 DNA sequence: TGTGCCAGTAGTATCAGCAGGGGCAACACTGAAGCTTTCTTT. This codes for CASSISRGNTEAFF.